Listed below are T cell receptor beta chains from one sample, sequenced in a study of shared clonotypes between healthy human individuals. The data were produced by immunoSEQ multiplex PCR, yet TCRdb's version contains in-frame clones alone and is incomplete. The sample yields roughly 490,000 clones, roughly four fifths seen once. Sequenced material: PBMCs. The receptors come from a middle-aged woman in good health. Some clones in this sample may be carry-over from other donors' samples. CDR3s include the opening cysteine and the closing phenylalanine or tryptophan. Fields, in order: J gene, V gene, D gene, CDR3 length, CDR3 protein, CDR3 DNA. D genes are given only for firm matches.

j_gene: TRBJ1-3
v_gene: TRBV23-1
d_gene: -
len: 13
CDR3aa: CISTYPSGNTIYF
CDR3nt: TGCATTTCTACTTACCCCTCTGGAAACACCATATATTTT

j_gene: TRBJ2-7
v_gene: TRBV6-5
d_gene: TRBD1
len: 15
CDR3aa: CASGDWGTGSYEQYF
CDR3nt: TGTGCCAGCGGGGATTGGGGGACAGGCTCCTACGAGCAGTACTTC

j_gene: TRBJ2-7
v_gene: TRBV11-3
d_gene: TRBD1
len: 15
CDR3aa: CASSLGTGGFYEQYF
CDR3nt: TGTGCCAGCAGCTTAGGGACAGGGGGCTTCTACGAGCAGTACTTC

j_gene: TRBJ1-1
v_gene: TRBV10-3
d_gene: -
len: 14
CDR3aa: CAIRGVDKNTEAFF
CDR3nt: TGTGCCATCAGGGGGGTGGACAAGAACACTGAAGCTTTCTTT

j_gene: TRBJ1-2
v_gene: TRBV18
d_gene: -
len: 15
CDR3aa: CASSPGIEGNYGYTF
CDR3nt: TGTGCCAGCTCACCAGGGATCGAGGGTAACTATGGCTACACCTTC

j_gene: TRBJ1-3
v_gene: TRBV30
d_gene: TRBD1
len: 17
CDR3aa: CAWNPGQKGRTGNTIYF
CDR3nt: TGTGCCTGGAATCCGGGACAGAAGGGCCGGACTGGAAACACCATATATTTT

j_gene: TRBJ1-2
v_gene: TRBV5-1
d_gene: -
len: 13
CDR3aa: CASSLVPDYGYTF
CDR3nt: TGCGCCAGCAGCTTGGTCCCCGACTATGGCTACACCTTC

j_gene: TRBJ2-7
v_gene: TRBV5-4
d_gene: -
len: 13
CDR3aa: CASSLAARDEQYF
CDR3nt: TGTGCCAGCAGCTTGGCGGCTAGAGACGAGCAGTACTTC

j_gene: TRBJ2-1
v_gene: TRBV9
d_gene: TRBD2
len: 15
CDR3aa: CASSVGAGVAGEQFF
CDR3nt: TGTGCCAGCAGCGTAGGAGCGGGAGTAGCCGGTGAGCAGTTCTTC

j_gene: TRBJ1-1
v_gene: TRBV9
d_gene: -
len: 16
CDR3aa: CASSVASEGLNTEAFF
CDR3nt: TGTGCCAGCAGCGTAGCCTCAGAGGGTTTGAACACTGAAGCTTTCTTT